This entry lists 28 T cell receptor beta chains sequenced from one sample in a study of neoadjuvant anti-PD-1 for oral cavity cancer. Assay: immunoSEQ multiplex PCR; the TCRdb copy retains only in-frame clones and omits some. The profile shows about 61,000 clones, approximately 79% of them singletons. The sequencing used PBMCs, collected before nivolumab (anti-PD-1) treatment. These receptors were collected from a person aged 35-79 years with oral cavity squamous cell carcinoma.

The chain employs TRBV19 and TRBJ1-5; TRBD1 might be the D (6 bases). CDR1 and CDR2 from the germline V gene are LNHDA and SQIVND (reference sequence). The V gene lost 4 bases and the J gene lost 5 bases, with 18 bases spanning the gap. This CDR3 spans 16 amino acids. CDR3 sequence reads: CASSSQDSYYYQPQHF. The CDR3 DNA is TGTGCCAGTAGTAGCCAGGACAGCTATTATTATCAGCCCCAGCATTTT.

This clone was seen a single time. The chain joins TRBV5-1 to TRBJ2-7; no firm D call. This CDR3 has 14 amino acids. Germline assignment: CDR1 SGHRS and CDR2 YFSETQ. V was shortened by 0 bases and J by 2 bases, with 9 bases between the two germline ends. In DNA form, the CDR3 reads TGCGCCAGCAGCTTGGTGGACCTTACCTACGAGCAGTACTTC. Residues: CASSLVDLTYEQYF. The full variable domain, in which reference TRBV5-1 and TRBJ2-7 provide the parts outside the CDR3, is KAGVTQTPRYLIKTRGQQVTLSCSPISGHRSVSWYQQTPGQGLQFLFEYFSETQRNKGNFPGRFSGRQFSNSRSEMNVSTLELGDSALYLCASSLVDLTYEQYFGPGTRLTVT.

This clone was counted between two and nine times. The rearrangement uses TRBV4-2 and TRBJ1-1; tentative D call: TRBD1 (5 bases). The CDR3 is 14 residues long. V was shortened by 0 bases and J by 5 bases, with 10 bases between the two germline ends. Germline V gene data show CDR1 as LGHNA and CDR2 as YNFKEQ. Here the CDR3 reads CASSQDTGGTEAFF. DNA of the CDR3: TGTGCCAGCAGCCAAGACACCGGGGGTACTGAAGCTTTCTTT.

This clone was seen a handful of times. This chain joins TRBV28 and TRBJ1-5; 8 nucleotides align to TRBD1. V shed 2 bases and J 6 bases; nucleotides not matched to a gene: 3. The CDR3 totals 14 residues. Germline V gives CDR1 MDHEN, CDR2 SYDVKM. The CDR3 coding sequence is TGTGCCAGCAGTTTAAAACAGGGGGGTCAGCCCCAGCATTTT. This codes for CASSLKQGGQPQHF.

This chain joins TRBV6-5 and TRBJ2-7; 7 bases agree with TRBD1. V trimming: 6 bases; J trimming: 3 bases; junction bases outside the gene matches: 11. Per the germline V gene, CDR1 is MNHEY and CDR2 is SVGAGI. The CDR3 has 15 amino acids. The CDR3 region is CASRPPGQRDYEQYF. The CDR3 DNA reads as TGTGCCAGCAGGCCCCCGGGACAGAGGGACTACGAGCAGTACTTC.

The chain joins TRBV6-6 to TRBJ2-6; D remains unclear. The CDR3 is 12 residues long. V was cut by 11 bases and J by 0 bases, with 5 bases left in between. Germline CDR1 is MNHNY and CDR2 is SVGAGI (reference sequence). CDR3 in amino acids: CAAGSGANVLTF. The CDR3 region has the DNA TGTGCCGCAGGCTCTGGGGCCAACGTCCTGACTTTC.

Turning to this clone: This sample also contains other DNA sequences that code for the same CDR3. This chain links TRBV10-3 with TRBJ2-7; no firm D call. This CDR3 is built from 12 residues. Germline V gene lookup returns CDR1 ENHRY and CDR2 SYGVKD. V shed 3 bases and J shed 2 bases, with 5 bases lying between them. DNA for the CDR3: TGTGCCATCAGTGAAGTAGCCTACGAGCAGTACTTC. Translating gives CAISEVAYEQYF.

Here the CDR3 DNA reads TGTGCCAGCAGTGACCAGGGATACAATTCACCCCTCCACTTT. Residues: CASSDQGYNSPLHF. The V call is TRBV6-1, the J call TRBJ1-6; possibly TRBD1 for D (5 bases). Germline CDR1 reads MNHNS; CDR2 reads SASEGT. V lost 3 bases, J lost 7 bases, and 10 bases lay in between. The CDR3 covers 14 residues.

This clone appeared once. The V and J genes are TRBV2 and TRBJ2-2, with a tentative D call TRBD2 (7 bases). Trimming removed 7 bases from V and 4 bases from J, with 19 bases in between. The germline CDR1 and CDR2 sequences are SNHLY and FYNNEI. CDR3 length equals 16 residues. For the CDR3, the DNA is TGTGCCAGCACTCAGGGACGGGGGGCCCTCACCGGGGAGCTGTTTTTT. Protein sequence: CASTQGRGALTGELFF.

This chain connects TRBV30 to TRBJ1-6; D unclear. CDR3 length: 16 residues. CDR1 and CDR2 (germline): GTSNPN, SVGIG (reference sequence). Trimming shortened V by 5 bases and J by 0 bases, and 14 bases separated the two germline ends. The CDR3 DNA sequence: TGTGCCTGGGATTCACAGAGGAGCTCCTATAATTCACCCCTCCACTTT. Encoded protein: CAWDSQRSSYNSPLHF.

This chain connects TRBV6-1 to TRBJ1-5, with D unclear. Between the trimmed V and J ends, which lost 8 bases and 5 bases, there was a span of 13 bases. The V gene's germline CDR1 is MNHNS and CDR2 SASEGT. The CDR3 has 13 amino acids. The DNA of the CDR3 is TGTGCCAGCGGCCCCTTGACGGATCAGCCCCAGCATTTT. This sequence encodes CASGPLTDQPQHF.

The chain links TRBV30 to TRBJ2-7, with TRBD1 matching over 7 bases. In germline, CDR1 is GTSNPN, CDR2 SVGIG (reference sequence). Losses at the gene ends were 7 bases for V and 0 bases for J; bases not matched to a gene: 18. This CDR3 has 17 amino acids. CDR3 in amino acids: CASGLGAWTGVSYEQYF. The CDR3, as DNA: TGTGCCTCCGGCTTGGGGGCTTGGACAGGCGTCTCCTACGAGCAGTACTTC.

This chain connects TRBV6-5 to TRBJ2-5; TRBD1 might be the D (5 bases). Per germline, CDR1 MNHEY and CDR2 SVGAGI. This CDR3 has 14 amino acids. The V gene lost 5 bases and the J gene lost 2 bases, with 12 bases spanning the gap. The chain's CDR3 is CASSKTAKQETQYF. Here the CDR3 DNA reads TGTGCCAGCAGTAAGACAGCTAAACAAGAGACCCAGTACTTC.

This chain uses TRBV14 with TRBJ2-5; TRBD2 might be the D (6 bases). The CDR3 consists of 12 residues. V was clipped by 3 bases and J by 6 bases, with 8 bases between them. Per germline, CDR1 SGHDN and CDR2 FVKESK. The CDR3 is CASSHLAQTQYF. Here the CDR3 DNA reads TGTGCCAGCAGCCATCTAGCGCAGACCCAGTACTTC. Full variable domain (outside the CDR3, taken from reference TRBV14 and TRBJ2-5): EAGVTQFPSHSVIEKGQTVTLRCDPISGHDNLYWYRRVMGKEIKFLLHFVKESKQDESGMPNNRFLAERTGGTYSTLKVQPAELEDSGVYFCASSHLAQTQYFGPGTRLLVL.

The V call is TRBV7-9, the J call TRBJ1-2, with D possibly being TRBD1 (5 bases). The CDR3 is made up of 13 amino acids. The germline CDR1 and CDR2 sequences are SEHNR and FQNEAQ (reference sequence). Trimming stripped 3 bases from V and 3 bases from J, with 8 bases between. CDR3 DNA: TGTGCCAGCAGCTTTGGGGGAGACTATGGCTACACCTTC. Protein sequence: CASSFGGDYGYTF. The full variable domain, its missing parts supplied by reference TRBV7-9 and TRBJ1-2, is DTGVSQNPRHKITKRGQNVTFRCDPISEHNRLYWYRQTLGQGPEFLTYFQNEAQLEKSRLLSDRFSAERPKGSFSTLEIQRTEQGDSAMYLCASSFGGDYGYTFGSGTRLTVV.

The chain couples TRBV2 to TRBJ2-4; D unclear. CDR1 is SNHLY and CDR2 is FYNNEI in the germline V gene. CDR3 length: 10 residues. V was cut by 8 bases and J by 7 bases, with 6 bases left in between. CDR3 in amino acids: CASAWNIQYF. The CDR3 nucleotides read TGTGCCAGCGCATGGAACATTCAGTACTTC.

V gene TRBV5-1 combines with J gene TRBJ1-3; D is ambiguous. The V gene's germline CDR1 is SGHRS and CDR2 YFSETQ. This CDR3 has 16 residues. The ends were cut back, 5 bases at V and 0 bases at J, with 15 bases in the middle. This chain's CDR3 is CASSPSAGISGNTIYF. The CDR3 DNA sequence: TGCGCCAGCAGTCCATCCGCGGGTATCTCTGGAAACACCATATATTTT.

CDR3 nucleotide sequence: TGTGCCAGCAGCTTAGTCGCGGGAAGGACAGGGGGCTACGAGCAGTACTTC. Translated, it gives CASSLVAGRTGGYEQYF. The chain employs TRBV7-9 and TRBJ2-7; 10 nucleotides match TRBD1. Trimming took 1 base from V and 3 from J; bases not matched to a gene: 9. Germline V gene sequence: CDR1 SEHNR, CDR2 FQNEAQ (reference sequence). CDR3 length: 17 amino acids.

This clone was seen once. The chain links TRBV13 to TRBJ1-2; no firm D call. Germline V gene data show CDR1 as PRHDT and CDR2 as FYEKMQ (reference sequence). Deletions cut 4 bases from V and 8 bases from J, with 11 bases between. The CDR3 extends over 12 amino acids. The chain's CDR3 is CASSSLRSGYTF. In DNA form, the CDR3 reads TGTGCCAGCAGCTCACTAAGGTCCGGCTACACCTTC.

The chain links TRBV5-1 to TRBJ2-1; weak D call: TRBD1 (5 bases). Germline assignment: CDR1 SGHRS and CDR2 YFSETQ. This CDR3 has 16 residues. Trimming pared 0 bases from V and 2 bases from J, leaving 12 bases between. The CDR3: CASSLEQGLTYNEQFF. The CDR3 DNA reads TGCGCCAGCAGCTTGGAGCAGGGCCTAACCTACAATGAGCAGTTCTTC.

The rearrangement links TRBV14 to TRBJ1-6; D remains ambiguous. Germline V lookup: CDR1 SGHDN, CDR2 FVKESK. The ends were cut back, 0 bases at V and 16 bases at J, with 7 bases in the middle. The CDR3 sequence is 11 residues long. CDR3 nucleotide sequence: TGTGCCAGCAGCCAAGAGTCACGTCTCCACTTT. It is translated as CASSQESRLHF. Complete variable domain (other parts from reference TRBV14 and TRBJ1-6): EAGVTQFPSHSVIEKGQTVTLRCDPISGHDNLYWYRRVMGKEIKFLLHFVKESKQDESGMPNNRFLAERTGGTYSTLKVQPAELEDSGVYFCASSQESRLHFGNGTRLTVT.

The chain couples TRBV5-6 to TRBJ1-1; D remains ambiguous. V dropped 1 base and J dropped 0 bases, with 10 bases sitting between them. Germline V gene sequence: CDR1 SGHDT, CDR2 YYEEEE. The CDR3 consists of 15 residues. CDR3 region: CASSLSGVMNTEAFF. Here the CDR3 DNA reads TGTGCCAGCAGCTTGAGCGGGGTTATGAACACTGAAGCTTTCTTT.

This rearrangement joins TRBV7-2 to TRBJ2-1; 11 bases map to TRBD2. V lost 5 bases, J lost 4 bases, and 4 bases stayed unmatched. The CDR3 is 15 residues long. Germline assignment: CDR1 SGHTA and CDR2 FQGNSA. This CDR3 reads CASSPRTSGYNEQFF. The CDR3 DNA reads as TGTGCCAGCAGCCCCCGGACTAGCGGGTACAATGAGCAGTTCTTC.

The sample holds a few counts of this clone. The chain's CDR3 is CASRAGANYEQYF. In nucleotides, the CDR3 is TGTGCCAGCAGAGCGGGGGCAAACTACGAGCAGTACTTC. V is TRBV6-1 and J is TRBJ2-7, with TRBD2 matching 8 bases. The germline V gene encodes CDR1 MNHNS and CDR2 SASEGT. The CDR3 runs 13 residues. Unmatched junction bases numbered 4, after V lost 6 bases and J lost 3 bases.

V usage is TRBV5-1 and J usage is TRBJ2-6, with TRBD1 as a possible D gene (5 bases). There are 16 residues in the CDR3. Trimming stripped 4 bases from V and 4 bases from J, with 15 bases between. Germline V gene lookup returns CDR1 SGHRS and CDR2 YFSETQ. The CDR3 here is CASSKGMRSGANVLTF. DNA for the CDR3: TGCGCCAGCAGCAAGGGGATGCGATCGGGGGCCAACGTCCTGACTTTC.

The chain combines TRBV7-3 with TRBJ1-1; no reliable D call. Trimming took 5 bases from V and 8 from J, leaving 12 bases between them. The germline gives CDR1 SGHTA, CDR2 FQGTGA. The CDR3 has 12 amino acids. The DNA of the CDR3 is TGTGCCAGCAGCCCGCCTTCAGGAGAAGCTTTCTTT. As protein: CASSPPSGEAFF. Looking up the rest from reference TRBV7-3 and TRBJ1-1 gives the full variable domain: GAGVSQTPSNKVTEKGKYVELRCDPISGHTALYWYRQSLGQGPEFLIYFQGTGAADDSGLPNDRFFAVRPEGSVSTLKIQRTERGDSAVYLCASSPPSGEAFFGQGTRLTVV.

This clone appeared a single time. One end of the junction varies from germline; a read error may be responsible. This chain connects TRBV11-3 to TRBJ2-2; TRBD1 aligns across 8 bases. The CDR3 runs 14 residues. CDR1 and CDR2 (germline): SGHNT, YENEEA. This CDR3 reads CASSTDRAEGGLFF. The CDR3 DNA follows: TGTGCCAGCAGTACGGACAGGGCAGAGGGGGGGCTGTTTTTT.

The CDR3 region is CASSLRTGSSYNEQFF. The DNA for the CDR3 is TGTGCCAGCAGCTTAAGGACGGGAAGCTCCTACAATGAGCAGTTCTTC. The chain couples TRBV7-8 to TRBJ2-1; tentatively, D is TRBD2 (5 bases). The germline CDR1 and CDR2 sequences are SGHVS and FQNEAQ. The CDR3 totals 16 residues. The V end was cut by 2 bases, the J end by 0 bases, with 11 bases between. Filled out from reference TRBV7-8 and TRBJ2-1, the complete variable domain reads GAGVSQSPRYKVAKRGQDVALRCDPISGHVSLFWYQQALGQGPEFLTYFQNEAQLDKSGLPSDRFFAERPEGSVSTLKIQRTQQEDSAVYLCASSLRTGSSYNEQFFGPGTRLTVL.